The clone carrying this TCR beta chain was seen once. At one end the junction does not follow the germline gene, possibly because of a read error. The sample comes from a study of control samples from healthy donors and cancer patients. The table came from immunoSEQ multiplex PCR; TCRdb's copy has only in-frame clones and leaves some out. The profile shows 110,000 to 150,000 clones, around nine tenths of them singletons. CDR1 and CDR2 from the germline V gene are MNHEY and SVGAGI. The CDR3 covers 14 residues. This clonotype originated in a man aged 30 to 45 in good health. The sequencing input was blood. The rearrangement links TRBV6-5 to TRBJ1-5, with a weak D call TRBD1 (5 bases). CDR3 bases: TGTGCCAGCAGCGGACGACAGAACAATCATCCCCAGCATTTT. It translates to CASSGRQNNHPQHF.